A single sample is the source of the 22 T cell receptor beta chains below, sequenced in a study of shared clonotypes between healthy human individuals. Here immunoSEQ multiplex PCR was the method, and the copy in TCRdb shows in-frame clones only, minus some. This table holds some 660,000 clones, roughly 73% found once. The sequenced sample consisted of memory CD4+ T cells sorted from blood. Subset in this sample: CD45RA-negative fraction. The receptors come from a woman in her 30s in good health.

The chain links TRBV18 to TRBJ2-1; TRBD2 agrees at 9 bases. The CDR3 totals 16 residues. Germline V gene data show CDR1 as KGHSH and CDR2 as LQKENI. V was clipped by 3 bases and J by 7 bases; unmatched bases: 10. CDR3 sequence reads: CASSPAAGGPVNEQFF. DNA for the CDR3: TGTGCCAGCTCACCGGCTGCGGGAGGGCCCGTTAATGAGCAGTTCTTC.

This clone has just one count. This chain joins TRBV2 and TRBJ2-2; D may be TRBD1 or TRBD2 (5 bases each). The germline V and J ends were trimmed by 9 bases and 1 base, with 12 bases remaining between them. Germline V lookup: CDR1 SNHLY, CDR2 FYNNEI. The CDR3 covers 14 residues. This chain's CDR3 is CARTGRGNTGELFF. CDR3 coding DNA: TGTGCCAGGACGGGGCGCGGGAACACCGGGGAGCTGTTTTTT.

Note on this clone: Additional DNA sequences in this sample encode the identical CDR3. The chain uses TRBV5-1 and TRBJ2-5; D perhaps matches TRBD2 (6 bases). V shed 4 bases and J shed 5 bases, with 12 bases lying between them. CDR3 length: 13 amino acids. The germline CDR1 and CDR2 sequences are SGHRS and YFSETQ. The CDR3 DNA reads TGCGCCAGCAGCCTGACTGGGGGGGAGACCCAGTACTTC. It translates to CASSLTGGETQYF.

V and J are TRBV29-1 and TRBJ2-7; TRBD1 matches at 9 bases. The germline V gene encodes CDR1 SQVTM and CDR2 ANQGSEA. The CDR3 consists of 13 residues. V was pared by 6 bases and J by 2 bases, with 5 bases of the junction left unmatched. CDR3 in DNA: TGCAGCGTCCGGACAGGGGAAGCCTACGAGCAGTACTTC. This codes for CSVRTGEAYEQYF.

V is TRBV5-1 and J is TRBJ1-1, with D unclear. Germline V gene lookup returns CDR1 SGHRS and CDR2 YFSETQ. The length of the CDR3 is 12 residues. V was trimmed by 0 bases and J by 9 bases, leaving 9 bases between them. The DNA for the CDR3 is TGCGCCAGCAGCTTGGACAGTACTAAAGCTTTCTTT. This sequence encodes CASSLDSTKAFF. Supplemented by reference TRBV5-1 and TRBJ1-1, the full variable domain reads KAGVTQTPRYLIKTRGQQVTLSCSPISGHRSVSWYQQTPGQGLQFLFEYFSETQRNKGNFPGRFSGRQFSNSRSEMNVSTLELGDSALYLCASSLDSTKAFFGQGTRLTVV.

The rearrangement joins TRBV28 to TRBJ1-5; D call uncertain. Per germline, CDR1 MDHEN and CDR2 SYDVKM. The length of the CDR3 is 12 residues. The ends were cut back, 3 bases at V and 15 bases at J, with 15 bases in the middle. CDR3 sequence reads: CASSFGYRPVHF. CDR3 in DNA: TGTGCCAGCAGTTTTGGGTATCGCCCCGTGCATTTT.

This chain connects TRBV25-1 to TRBJ2-7; D is unresolved. CDR1 is MGHDK and CDR2 is SYGVNS in the germline V gene. V was shortened by 3 bases and J by 1 base, with 10 bases between the two germline ends. The CDR3 spans 14 residues. In nucleotides, the CDR3 is TGTGCCAGCAGTGACAATCTTGCGTCCTACGAGCAGTACTTC. This sequence encodes CASSDNLASYEQYF.

The J gene is TRBJ2-5, the V gene TRBV2, with 8 bases fitting TRBD1. Germline V gene sequence: CDR1 SNHLY, CDR2 FYNNEI. This CDR3 is 14 amino acids long. Trimming removed 6 bases from V and 1 base from J; junction bases left unmatched: 4. The CDR3 DNA sequence: TGTGCCAGCAGACCCGGACAGGGCCAAGAGACCCAGTACTTC. Translation: CASRPGQGQETQYF.

As for this clone: Other DNA sequences in this specimen translate into the identical CDR3. The gene calls are TRBV7-8 and TRBJ2-5, with unresolved D. Trimming left V 6 bases short and J 1 base short, with 9 bases between. Germline V lookup: CDR1 SGHVS, CDR2 FQNEAQ. The CDR3 contains 13 residues. The CDR3 region is CASRKTVQETQYF. CDR3 DNA: TGTGCCAGCAGGAAGACGGTCCAAGAGACCCAGTACTTC.

There are many counts of this clone. V gene TRBV28 combines with J gene TRBJ2-2, with 7 bases matching TRBD1. The CDR3 is 16 residues long. The junction had 10 bases not matched to a gene; V was cut back by 6 bases and J by 3 bases. The germline CDR1 and CDR2 sequences are MDHEN and SYDVKM. This CDR3 reads CASRPNRGQYTGELFF. The CDR3 DNA is TGTGCCAGCAGACCTAACAGGGGTCAGTACACCGGGGAGCTGTTTTTT.

The chain uses TRBV6-1 and TRBJ1-1; D remains ambiguous. Trimming stripped 7 bases from V and 0 bases from J, with 12 bases between. Germline V gene data show CDR1 as MNHNS and CDR2 as SASEGT. The CDR3 contains 14 residues. DNA for the CDR3: TGTGCCAGCATCTACGGGTCACTGAACACTGAAGCTTTCTTT. Translation gives CASIYGSLNTEAFF.

V and J are TRBV11-2 and TRBJ2-7; D remains ambiguous. The CDR3 spans 13 residues. Germline lookup yields CDR1 SGHAT and CDR2 FQNNGV. Between the trimmed V and J ends, which lost 0 bases and 4 bases, there was a span of 7 bases. CDR3 sequence: CASSLDSVYEQYF. As DNA, the CDR3 is TGTGCCAGCAGCTTAGACAGCGTTTACGAGCAGTACTTC. The whole variable domain, filled in from reference TRBV11-2 and TRBJ2-7, reads EAGVAQSPRYKIIEKRQSVAFWCNPISGHATLYWYQQILGQGPKLLIQFQNNGVVDDSQLPKDRFSAERLKGVDSTLKIQPAKLEDSAVYLCASSLDSVYEQYFGPGTRLTVT.

The V call is TRBV25-1, the J call TRBJ1-2, with TRBD1 identical over 8 bases. The CDR3 covers 16 residues. The germline gives CDR1 MGHDK, CDR2 SYGVNS. Trimming removed 5 bases from V and 3 bases from J; junction bases left unmatched: 11. The CDR3 DNA follows: TGTGCCAGCAGTCTTACCGGGACAGGATCGGACTATGGCTACACCTTC. Protein sequence: CASSLTGTGSDYGYTF.

The chain combines TRBV11-2 with TRBJ2-1; 7 bases map to TRBD2. Germline CDR1 and CDR2: SGHAT and FQNNGV. CDR3 length: 14 residues. V gave up 10 bases and J gave up 4 bases; unmatched junction bases: 10. The CDR3 DNA reads as TGTGCCACCAATTCGGGAGCGGGGTACAATGAGCAGTTCTTC. The encoded protein is CATNSGAGYNEQFF.

The chain uses TRBV2 and TRBJ1-5; D remains unclear. The V end was cut by 6 bases, the J end by 0 bases, with 6 bases between. Germline CDR1 and CDR2: SNHLY and FYNNEI. The CDR3 runs to 13 residues. The CDR3 region has the DNA TGTGCCAGCAGGAGTGATAGCAATCAGCCCCAGCATTTT. Its protein is CASRSDSNQPQHF.

The V gene is TRBV30, the J gene TRBJ1-5; D gene uncertain. The CDR3 runs to 15 residues. CDR1 and CDR2 from the germline V gene are GTSNPN and SVGIG (reference sequence). V gave up 4 bases and J gave up 4 bases, with 17 bases separating them. The DNA for the CDR3 is TGTGCCTGGAAGGTTCCGTGGGGAAGGAATCAGCCCCAGCATTTT. Its translation: CAWKVPWGRNQPQHF. The full variable domain, with the rest looked up from reference TRBV30 and TRBJ1-5, is SQTIHQWPATLVQPVGSPLSLECTVEGTSNPNLYWYRQAAGRGLQLLFYSVGIGQISSEVPQNLSASRPQDRQFILSSKKLLLSDSGFYLCAWKVPWGRNQPQHFGDGTRLSIL.

V is TRBV6-5 and J is TRBJ2-3, with 10 bases aligning to TRBD2. With V trimmed by 4 bases and J by 5 bases, 9 bases remained unmatched. CDR3 length: 16 residues. Per germline, CDR1 MNHEY and CDR2 SVGAGI. In DNA, the CDR3 is TGTGCCAGCAGTTCCGGACTAGCGGCGCGGGGAGATACGCAGTATTTT. Amino acid sequence: CASSSGLAARGDTQYF.

This clone was counted many times. The chain combines TRBV27 with TRBJ2-7; no clear D. Between the trimmed V and J ends, which lost 5 bases and 3 bases, there was a span of 11 bases. The length of the CDR3 is 13 residues. Germline CDR1 is MNHEY and CDR2 is SMNVEV (reference sequence). As DNA, the CDR3 is TGTGCCAGCAGTACAAGGGCCTACTACGAGCAGTACTTC. This sequence encodes CASSTRAYYEQYF.

The V gene is TRBV4-2, the J gene TRBJ1-4; 7 bases are shared with TRBD1. The CDR3 consists of 16 residues. CDR1 LGHNA and CDR2 YNFKEQ come from the germline V gene. The ends lost 1 base at V and 3 bases at J; junction bases unmatched: 5. This CDR3 is CASSQGLTGPNEKLFF. The CDR3 region has the DNA TGTGCCAGCAGCCAAGGATTGACAGGGCCTAATGAAAAACTGTTTTTT.

This rearrangement joins TRBV28 to TRBJ1-3; D call uncertain. This CDR3 region has 18 residues. In germline, CDR1 is MDHEN, CDR2 SYDVKM. V was clipped by 7 bases and J by 0 bases, with 22 bases between them. CDR3 DNA: TGTGCCAGCACTACCGCGGCTCAGTTCGGTTTCTCTGGAAACACCATATATTTT. Translated: CASTTAAQFGFSGNTIYF.

This sequence joins TRBV4-1 and TRBJ2-3; tentative D call: TRBD2 (5 bases). This CDR3 has 14 residues. V was shortened by 6 bases and J by 0 bases, with 10 bases between the two germline ends. Germline V gives CDR1 MGHRA, CDR2 YSYEKL. CDR3 sequence: CASSSGISTDTQYF. CDR3 DNA sequence: TGCGCCAGCAGTTCCGGGATTAGCACAGATACGCAGTATTTT.

This sequence joins TRBV7-6 and TRBJ2-2; no firm D call. The CDR3 is 12 residues long. Trimming shortened V by 5 bases and J by 7 bases, and 8 bases separated the two germline ends. Germline V gene data show CDR1 as SGHVS and CDR2 as FNYEAQ. CDR3 sequence (DNA): TGTGCCAGCAGCCCCCCCCTCGGGGAGCTGTTTTTT. It yields the protein CASSPPLGELFF.